This is a list of T cell receptor beta chains from one sample in a study of blood T cell repertoires in COVID-19. This table comes from immunoSEQ multiplex PCR, and its TCRdb copy is limited to in-frame clones, with some not included. The sample has over 150,000 clones; over 60% are singletons. Sequenced material: peripheral blood. The source of these receptors is an elderly man with acute or convalescent COVID-19. The CDR3 runs from the conserved cysteine through the conserved F or W.

>13|TRBV2|TRBJ1-2
CASSVGRGYGYTF
>19|TRBV9|TRBJ2-3
CASSVGPPPSGGTTDTQYF
>14|TRBV5-1|TRBJ2-2
CASRYDTVAGELFF
>16|TRBV5-4|TRBJ2-2
CASSSPTGLGAGELFF
>13|TRBV5-1|TRBJ1-1
CASSIDSQQMAFF
>16|TRBV28|TRBJ2-3
CASSPVEGGSTDTQYF
>16|TRBV6-2/TRBV6-3|TRBJ2-2
CASSPLRGGNTGELFF
>15|TRBV23-1|TRBJ1-5
CASRRPGQNNQPQHF
>14|TRBV25-1|TRBJ2-3
CASSELEGTDTQYF
>15|TRBV19|TRBJ1-5
CASSILGGFNQPQHF
>11|TRBV5-8|TRBJ2-3
CASSQTAAQYF
>16|TRBV11-2|TRBJ2-1
CASKTPRTGVYNEQFF
>15|TRBV27|TRBJ2-5
CASSLLSHRGETQYF
>13|TRBV28|TRBJ2-5
CATYLWGEETQYF
>12|TRBV28|TRBJ1-2
CASRQPNYGYTF
>14|TRBV5-1|TRBJ2-7
CASGQRGGSYEQYF
>15|TRBV19|TRBJ2-5
CASSTGGGYRETQYF
>16|TRBV6-2/TRBV6-3|TRBJ2-3
CASSYSGLDRSDTQYF
>13|TRBV10-2|TRBJ1-1
CASSATENTEAFF
>16|TRBV11-3|TRBJ1-4
CASSPVGAAGSEKLFF
>14|TRBV6-2/TRBV6-3|TRBJ2-1
CASSTVKGVSEQFF
>15|TRBV11-3|TRBJ2-1
CASSTRQGAYNEQFF
>16|TRBV11-3|TRBJ2-5
CASSLIGQGGQETQYF
>13|TRBV21-1|TRBJ2-6
CASSRLVANVLTF
>13|TRBV7-9|TRBJ1-3
CASSPGVGYTIYF
>13|TRBV4-3|TRBJ2-5
CASSRRQQETQYF
>14|TRBV25-1|TRBJ1-1
CASSDPDMNTEAFF
>14|TRBV11-3|TRBJ2-5
CASSTRQGAETQYF
>15|TRBV6-5|TRBJ1-1
CASSWGTGLNTEAFF
>14|TRBV4-2|TRBJ2-2
CASSQGANTGELFF
>13|TRBV28|TRBJ1-1
CASSLPPGREAFF
>14|TRBV5-8|TRBJ1-1
CATRSYNEGTEAFF
>13|TRBV5-6|TRBJ1-1
CASRKLGLAEAFF
>16|TRBV11-2|TRBJ2-4
CASSLSAAGGTNIQYF
>13|TRBV12-3/TRBV12-4|TRBJ2-7
CASTRGGEYEQYF
>14|TRBV6-2/TRBV6-3|TRBJ1-5
CASSRDTSNQPQHF
>17|TRBV14|TRBJ1-1
CASSQGGNRGLAGRAFF
>16|TRBV19|TRBJ2-3
CASSIRSSGGADTQYF
>14|TRBV29-1|TRBJ1-2
CSVVRGTGAYGYTF
>16|TRBV19|TRBJ1-1
CASSPVGQGAVTEAFF